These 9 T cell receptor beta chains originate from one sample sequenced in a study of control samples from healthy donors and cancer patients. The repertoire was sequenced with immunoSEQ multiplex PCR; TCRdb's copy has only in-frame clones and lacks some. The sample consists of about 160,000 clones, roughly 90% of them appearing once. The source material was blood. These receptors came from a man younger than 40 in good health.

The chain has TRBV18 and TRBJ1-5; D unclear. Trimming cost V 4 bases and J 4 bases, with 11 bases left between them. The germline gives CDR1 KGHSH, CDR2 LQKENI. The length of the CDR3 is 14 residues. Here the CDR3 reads CASSLDGLNQPQHF. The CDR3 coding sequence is TGTGCCAGCTCACTGGACGGGTTGAATCAGCCCCAGCATTTT.

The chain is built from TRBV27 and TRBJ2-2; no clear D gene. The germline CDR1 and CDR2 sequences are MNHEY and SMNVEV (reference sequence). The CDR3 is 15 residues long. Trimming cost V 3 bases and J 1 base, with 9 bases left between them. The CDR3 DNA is TGTGCCAGCAGTTTTTCAATTATGAACACCGGGGAGCTGTTTTTT. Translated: CASSFSIMNTGELFF.

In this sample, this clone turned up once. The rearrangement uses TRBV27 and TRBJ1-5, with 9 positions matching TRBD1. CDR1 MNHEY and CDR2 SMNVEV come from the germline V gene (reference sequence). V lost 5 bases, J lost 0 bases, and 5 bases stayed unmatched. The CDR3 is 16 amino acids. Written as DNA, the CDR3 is TGTGCCAGCAGTCCCCGGACAGGGGCTAGCAATCAGCCCCAGCATTTT. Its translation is CASSPRTGASNQPQHF.

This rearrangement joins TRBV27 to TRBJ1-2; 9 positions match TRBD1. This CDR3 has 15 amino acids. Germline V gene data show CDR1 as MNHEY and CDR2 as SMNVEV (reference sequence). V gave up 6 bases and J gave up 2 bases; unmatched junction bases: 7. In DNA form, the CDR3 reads TGTGCCAGCAGCCGTTTTGGACAGGGGAACTATGGCTACACCTTC. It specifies CASSRFGQGNYGYTF.

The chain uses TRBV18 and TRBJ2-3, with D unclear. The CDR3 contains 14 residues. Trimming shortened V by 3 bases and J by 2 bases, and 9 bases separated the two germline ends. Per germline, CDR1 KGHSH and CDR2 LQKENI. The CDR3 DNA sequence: TGTGCCAGCTCACCCCGACTTGACACAGATACGCAGTATTTT. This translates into CASSPRLDTDTQYF.

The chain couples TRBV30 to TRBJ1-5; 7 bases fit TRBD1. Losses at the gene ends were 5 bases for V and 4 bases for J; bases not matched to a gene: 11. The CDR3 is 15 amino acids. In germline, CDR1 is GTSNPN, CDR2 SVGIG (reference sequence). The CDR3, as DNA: TGTGCCTGGCAACAGGGGCCCAGGTTAAATCAGCCCCAGCATTTT. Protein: CAWQQGPRLNQPQHF.

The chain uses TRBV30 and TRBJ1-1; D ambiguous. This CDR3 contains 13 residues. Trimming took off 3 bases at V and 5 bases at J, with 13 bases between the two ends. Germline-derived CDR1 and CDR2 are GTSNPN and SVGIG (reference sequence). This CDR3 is CAWRSRSYTEAFF. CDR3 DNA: TGTGCCTGGAGGTCACGGTCGTATACTGAAGCTTTCTTT.

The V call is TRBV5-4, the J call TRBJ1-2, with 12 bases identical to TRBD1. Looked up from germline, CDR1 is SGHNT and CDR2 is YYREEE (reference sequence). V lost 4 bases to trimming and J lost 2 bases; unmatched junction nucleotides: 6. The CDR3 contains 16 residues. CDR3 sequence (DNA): TGTGCCAGCAGCCCGGGACAGGGGGCCTCGAACTATGGCTACACCTTC. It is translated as CASSPGQGASNYGYTF.

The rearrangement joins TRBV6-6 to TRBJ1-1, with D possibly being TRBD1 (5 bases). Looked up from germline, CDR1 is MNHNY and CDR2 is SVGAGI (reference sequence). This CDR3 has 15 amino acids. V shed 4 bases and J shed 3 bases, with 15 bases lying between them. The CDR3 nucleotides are TGTGCCAGCAGTTGGCAGGGACGGCTAGACACTGAAGCTTTCTTT. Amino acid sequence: CASSWQGRLDTEAFF.